Shown below are 19 T cell receptor beta chains from a single sample sequenced in a study of blood T cell repertoires in COVID-19. Assay used: immunoSEQ multiplex PCR; TCRdb lists only in-frame clones, some missing. The sample gives 76,000 or so clones, approximately 88% of which show up once; around 7.9% is in the top ten. The sequenced material came from peripheral blood. Source of these receptors: a man aged 25-45 years with acute or convalescent COVID-19.

This rearrangement joins TRBV30 to TRBJ2-1, with TRBD2 as a possible D gene (5 bases). Germline loops: CDR1 GTSNPN, CDR2 SVGIG (reference sequence). This CDR3 is 14 amino acids long. Trimming left V 0 bases short and J 5 bases short, with 11 bases between. The chain's CDR3 is CAWSVSLADNEQFF. The CDR3 bases are TGTGCCTGGAGTGTATCCCTAGCTGACAATGAGCAGTTCTTC.

J is TRBJ2-7 and V is TRBV6-1; 7 nucleotides match TRBD2. This CDR3 has 15 amino acids. Germline V gene lookup returns CDR1 MNHNS and CDR2 SASEGT. Germline trimming cut 1 base from V and 2 bases from J; bases unmatched to any gene: 5. The CDR3 loop reads CASSEGLAATYEQYF. CDR3 DNA sequence: TGTGCCAGCAGTGAAGGACTAGCAGCGACCTACGAGCAGTACTTC.

This sequence joins TRBV28 and TRBJ1-2; possibly TRBD1 for D (5 bases). The V gene's germline CDR1 is MDHEN and CDR2 SYDVKM. The CDR3 sequence is 12 residues long. V shed 11 bases and J shed 0 bases, with 10 bases lying between them. CDR3: CACGGANYGYTF. The CDR3 coding sequence is TGTGCCTGCGGAGGGGCTAACTATGGCTACACCTTC.

The genes are TRBV29-1 and TRBJ1-1; D perhaps matches TRBD1 (6 bases). CDR1 is SQVTM, CDR2 ANQGSEA, per germline. V shed 4 bases and J shed 3 bases, with 9 bases lying between them. This CDR3 region has 12 residues. The CDR3 spells CSVGPGDTEAFF. CDR3 bases: TGCAGCGTTGGCCCAGGGGACACTGAAGCTTTCTTT.

The gene calls are TRBV6-6 and TRBJ1-6; D is ambiguous. V was trimmed by 0 bases and J by 6 bases, leaving 6 bases between them. Germline CDR1 and CDR2: MNHNY and SVGAGI (reference sequence). The CDR3 is 14 amino acids. CDR3 sequence (DNA): TGTGCCAGCAGTTACTCGAATAGTAATTCACCCCTCCACTTT. Translated: CASSYSNSNSPLHF.

This clone is a singleton in its sample. The rearrangement links TRBV6-5 to TRBJ1-5; 8 bases agree with TRBD1. The CDR3 is made up of 14 amino acids. The germline V gene encodes CDR1 MNHEY and CDR2 SVGAGI. Germline trimming cut 5 bases from V and 10 bases from J; bases unmatched to any gene: 10. The CDR3 reads CASSTGQGFKPQHF. CDR3 nucleotide sequence: TGTGCCAGCAGTACTGGACAGGGATTTAAACCCCAGCATTTT.

V and J are TRBV29-1 and TRBJ2-7; 8 nucleotides align to TRBD2. From germline, CDR1 is SQVTM and CDR2 ANQGSEA. The junction had 8 bases not matched to a gene; V was cut back by 4 bases and J by 3 bases. CDR3 size: 14 residues. The CDR3 loop is CSVAPAGGLYEQYF. CDR3 nucleotide sequence: TGCAGCGTTGCGCCGGCGGGAGGACTCTACGAGCAGTACTTC.

This rearrangement joins TRBV28 to TRBJ1-1, with 7 positions matching TRBD1. Losses at the gene ends were 5 bases for V and 2 bases for J; bases not matched to a gene: 5. Germline CDR1 MDHEN, CDR2 SYDVKM. The CDR3 runs to 14 residues. CDR3 protein: CASSGDRVNTEAFF. CDR3 DNA sequence: TGTGCCAGCAGTGGCGACAGGGTCAACACTGAAGCTTTCTTT.

The rearrangement links TRBV30 to TRBJ1-5; TRBD1 aligns across 7 bases. Trimming removed 2 bases from V and 3 bases from J; junction bases left unmatched: 10. Germline values: CDR1 GTSNPN, CDR2 SVGIG (reference sequence). There are 16 residues in the CDR3. The CDR3 region has the DNA TGTGCCTGGAGTTTCACCGACAGGGCCATCAATCAGCCCCAGCATTTT. Its translation is CAWSFTDRAINQPQHF.

This chain joins TRBV5-6 and TRBJ2-7; D gene unclear. V lost 4 bases and J 4 bases, leaving 18 bases between the germline ends. The CDR3 is 15 amino acids. Germline loops: CDR1 SGHDT, CDR2 YYEEEE. CDR3 protein: CASSLDPGRGYEQYF. In DNA form, the CDR3 reads TGTGCCAGCAGCCTCGACCCGGGTCGCGGTTACGAGCAGTACTTC.

This clone occurred once. The chain links TRBV7-2 to TRBJ2-2; TRBD2 agrees at 13 bases. V was pared by 6 bases and J by 4 bases, with 8 bases of the junction left unmatched. Germline CDR1 reads SGHTA; CDR2 reads FQGNSA. The CDR3 runs to 17 residues. CDR3 residues: CASRTRTSGSGTGELFF. CDR3 DNA: TGTGCCAGCAGAACCCGGACTAGCGGGAGTGGCACCGGGGAGCTGTTTTTT.

CDR3 region: CASSMGLRSEAFF. The CDR3 region has the DNA TGTGCCAGTAGTATGGGTTTGAGGTCTGAAGCTTTCTTT. The chain has TRBV19 and TRBJ1-1; D call uncertain. The germline CDR1 and CDR2 sequences are LNHDA and SQIVND (reference sequence). V was cut by 3 bases and J by 6 bases, with 11 bases left in between. The CDR3 covers 13 residues.

J is TRBJ1-4 and V is TRBV5-1; D might be TRBD1 (5 bases). V was pared by 5 bases and J by 5 bases, with 13 bases between. Per germline, CDR1 SGHRS and CDR2 YFSETQ. The CDR3 spans 14 residues. The CDR3 is CASSPDRRNEKLFF. The DNA of the CDR3 is TGCGCCAGCAGTCCTGACAGACGCAATGAAAAACTGTTTTTT.

V usage is TRBV11-2 and J usage is TRBJ2-5; 9 nucleotides match TRBD1. Germline CDR1 SGHAT, CDR2 FQNNGV. The CDR3 runs to 15 residues. The J segment lost 4 bases and the V segment lost 5 bases, leaving 8 bases of the junction unmatched. CDR3 protein: CASSHPGQGGETQYF. CDR3 coding DNA: TGTGCCAGCAGCCACCCGGGACAGGGAGGAGAGACCCAGTACTTC.

The chain recombines TRBV6-1 with TRBJ2-6; 10 nucleotides agree with TRBD1. The CDR3 spans 16 residues. The J segment lost 0 bases and the V segment lost 4 bases, leaving 0 bases of the junction unmatched. Germline loops: CDR1 MNHNS, CDR2 SASEGT. CDR3 in amino acids: CASSGTGGSGANVLTF. CDR3 in DNA: TGTGCCAGCAGTGGGACAGGGGGCTCTGGGGCCAACGTCCTGACTTTC.

The chain joins TRBV5-1 to TRBJ2-7; D perhaps matches TRBD1 (5 bases). The V and J ends lost 6 bases and 4 bases respectively, with 14 bases between them. This CDR3 is built from 13 residues. Germline V lookup: CDR1 SGHRS, CDR2 YFSETQ. The DNA of the CDR3 is TGCGCCAGCAAAGGTACAGGTCCTTACGAGCAGTACTTC. This translates into CASKGTGPYEQYF. Full variable domain (outside the CDR3, taken from reference TRBV5-1 and TRBJ2-7): KAGVTQTPRYLIKTRGQQVTLSCSPISGHRSVSWYQQTPGQGLQFLFEYFSETQRNKGNFPGRFSGRQFSNSRSEMNVSTLELGDSALYLCASKGTGPYEQYFGPGTRLTVT.

The V and J genes are TRBV27 and TRBJ2-2; 10 nucleotides line up with TRBD1. CDR3 length equals 16 residues. With 3 bases clipped from V and 2 bases from J, the junction kept 3 bases outside the gene matches. Germline V CDR1 and CDR2: MNHEY, SMNVEV (reference sequence). The CDR3 is CASSLTGGLNTGELFF. CDR3 nucleotides: TGTGCCAGCAGTTTGACAGGGGGCCTTAACACCGGGGAGCTGTTTTTT.

The sample holds a few counts of this clone. This rearrangement joins TRBV28 to TRBJ1-6; 7 bases match TRBD1. The CDR3 runs 14 residues. Germline V gene lookup returns CDR1 MDHEN and CDR2 SYDVKM. Trimming removed 4 bases from V and 7 bases from J; junction bases left unmatched: 4. The CDR3 DNA reads as TGTGCCAGCAGTTCCGGGACAGTAAATTCACCCCTCCACTTT. Protein: CASSSGTVNSPLHF.

This clone was seen a few times. The V gene is TRBV7-9, the J gene TRBJ2-2; TRBD1 agrees at 7 bases. J was trimmed by 1 base and V by 0 bases; bases with no gene match: 2. The germline gives CDR1 SEHNR, CDR2 FQNEAQ (reference sequence). The CDR3 length is 16 residues. The chain's CDR3 is CASSLARTGNTGELFF. The CDR3 DNA follows: TGTGCCAGCAGCTTAGCCCGGACAGGGAACACCGGGGAGCTGTTTTTT.